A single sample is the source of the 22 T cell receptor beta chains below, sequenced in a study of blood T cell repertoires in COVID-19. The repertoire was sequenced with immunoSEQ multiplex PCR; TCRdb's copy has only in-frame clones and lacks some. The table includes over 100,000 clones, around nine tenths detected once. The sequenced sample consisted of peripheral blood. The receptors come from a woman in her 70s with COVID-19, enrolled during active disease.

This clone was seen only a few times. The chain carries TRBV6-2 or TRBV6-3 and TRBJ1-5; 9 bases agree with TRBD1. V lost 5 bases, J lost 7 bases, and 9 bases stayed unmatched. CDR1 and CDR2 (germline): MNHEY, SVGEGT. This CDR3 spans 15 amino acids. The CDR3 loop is CASSLDRGRGQPQHF. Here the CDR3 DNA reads TGTGCCAGCAGTCTAGACAGGGGGAGAGGCCAGCCCCAGCATTTT.

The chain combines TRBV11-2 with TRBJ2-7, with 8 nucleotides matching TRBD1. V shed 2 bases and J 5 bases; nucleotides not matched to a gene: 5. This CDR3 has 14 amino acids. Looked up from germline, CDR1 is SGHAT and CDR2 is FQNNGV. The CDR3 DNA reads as TGTGCCAGCAGCTTATTAGGACAGGGCAACGAGCAGTACTTC. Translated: CASSLLGQGNEQYF.

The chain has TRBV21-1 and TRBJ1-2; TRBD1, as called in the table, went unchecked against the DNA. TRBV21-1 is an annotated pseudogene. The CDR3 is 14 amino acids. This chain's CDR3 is CASNATGASRGYTF. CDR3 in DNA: TGTGCCAGCAACGCTACAGGGGCCAGTCGGGGCTACACCTTC.

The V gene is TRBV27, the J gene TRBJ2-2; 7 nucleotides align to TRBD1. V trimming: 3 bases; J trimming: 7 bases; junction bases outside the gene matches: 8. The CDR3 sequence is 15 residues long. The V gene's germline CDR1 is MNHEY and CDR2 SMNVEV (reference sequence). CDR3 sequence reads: CASSLSGTAGGELFF. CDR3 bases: TGTGCCAGCAGTTTGTCAGGGACAGCTGGCGGGGAGCTGTTTTTT.

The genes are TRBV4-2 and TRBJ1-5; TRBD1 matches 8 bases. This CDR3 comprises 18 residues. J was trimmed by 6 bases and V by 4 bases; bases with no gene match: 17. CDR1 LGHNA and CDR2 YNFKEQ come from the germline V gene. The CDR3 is CASSPTFRTGKRLQPQHF. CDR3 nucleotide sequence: TGTGCCAGCAGCCCAACCTTCCGGACAGGGAAAAGACTTCAGCCCCAGCATTTT.

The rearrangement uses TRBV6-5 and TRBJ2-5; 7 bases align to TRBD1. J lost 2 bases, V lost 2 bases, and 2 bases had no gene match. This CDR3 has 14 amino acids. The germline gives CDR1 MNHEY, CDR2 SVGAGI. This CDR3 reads CASSYQGVQETQYF. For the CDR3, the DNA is TGTGCCAGCAGTTACCAGGGGGTTCAAGAGACCCAGTACTTC.

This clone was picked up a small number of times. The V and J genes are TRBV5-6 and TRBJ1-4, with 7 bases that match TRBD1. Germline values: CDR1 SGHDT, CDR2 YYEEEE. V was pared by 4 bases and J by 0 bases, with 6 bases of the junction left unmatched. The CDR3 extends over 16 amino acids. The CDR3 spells CASSKRTGSTNEKLFF. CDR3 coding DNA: TGTGCCAGCAGCAAGCGGACAGGTTCAACTAATGAAAAACTGTTTTTT.

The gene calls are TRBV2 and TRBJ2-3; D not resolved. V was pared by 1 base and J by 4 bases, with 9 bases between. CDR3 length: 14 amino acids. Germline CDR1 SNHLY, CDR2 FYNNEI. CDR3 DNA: TGTGCCAGCAGTGAAGGGTCCCTAGCAGATACGCAGTATTTT. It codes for CASSEGSLADTQYF.

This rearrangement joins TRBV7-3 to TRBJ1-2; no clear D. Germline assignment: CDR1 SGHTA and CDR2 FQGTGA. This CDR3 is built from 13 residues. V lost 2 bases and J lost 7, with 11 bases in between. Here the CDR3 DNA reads TGTGCCAGCAGCTTAGCGGGGTCCTTTGGCTACACCTTC. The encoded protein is CASSLAGSFGYTF.

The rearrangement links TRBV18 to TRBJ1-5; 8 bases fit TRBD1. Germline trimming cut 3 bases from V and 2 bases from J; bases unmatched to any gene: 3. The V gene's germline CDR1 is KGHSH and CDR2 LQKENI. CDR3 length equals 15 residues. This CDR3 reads CASSPNRGGNQPQHF. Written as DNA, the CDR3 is TGTGCCAGCTCACCGAACAGGGGGGGCAATCAGCCCCAGCATTTT. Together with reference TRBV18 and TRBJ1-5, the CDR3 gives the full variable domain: NAGVMQNPRHLVRRRGQEARLRCSPMKGHSHVYWYRQLPEEGLKFMVYLQKENIIDESGMPKERFSAEFPKEGPSILRIQQVVRGDSAAYFCASSPNRGGNQPQHFGDGTRLSIL.

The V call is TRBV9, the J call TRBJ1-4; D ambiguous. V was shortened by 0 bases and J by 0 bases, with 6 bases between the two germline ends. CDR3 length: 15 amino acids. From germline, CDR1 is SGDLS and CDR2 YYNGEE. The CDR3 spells CASSVASATNEKLFF. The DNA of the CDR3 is TGTGCCAGCAGCGTAGCGTCAGCAACTAATGAAAAACTGTTTTTT.

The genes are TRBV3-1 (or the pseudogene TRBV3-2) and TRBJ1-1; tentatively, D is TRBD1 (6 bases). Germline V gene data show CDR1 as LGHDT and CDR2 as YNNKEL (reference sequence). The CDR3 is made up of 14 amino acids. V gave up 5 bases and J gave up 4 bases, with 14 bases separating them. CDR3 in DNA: TGTGCCAGCAGCAAGAGGGTAGGGGGCACTGAAGCTTTCTTT. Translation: CASSKRVGGTEAFF.

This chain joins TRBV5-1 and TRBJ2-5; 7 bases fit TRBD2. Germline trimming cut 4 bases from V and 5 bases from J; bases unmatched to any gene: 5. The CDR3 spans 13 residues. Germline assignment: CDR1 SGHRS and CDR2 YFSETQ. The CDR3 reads CASSPGGGETQYF. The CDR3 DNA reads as TGCGCCAGCAGCCCGGGGGGTGGGGAGACCCAGTACTTC.

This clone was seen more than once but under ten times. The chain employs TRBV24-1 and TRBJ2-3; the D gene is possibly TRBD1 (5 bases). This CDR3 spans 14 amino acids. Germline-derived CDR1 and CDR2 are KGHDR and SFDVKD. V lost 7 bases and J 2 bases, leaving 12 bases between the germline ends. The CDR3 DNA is TGTGCCACCAGAGGACATCGCCCCACAGATACGCAGTATTTT. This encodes CATRGHRPTDTQYF.

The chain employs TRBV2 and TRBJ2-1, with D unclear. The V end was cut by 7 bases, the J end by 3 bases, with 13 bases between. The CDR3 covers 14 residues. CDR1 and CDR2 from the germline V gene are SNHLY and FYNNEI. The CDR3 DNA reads TGTGCCAGCACCCCAGAGGTAGACTACAATGAGCAGTTCTTC. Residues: CASTPEVDYNEQFF.

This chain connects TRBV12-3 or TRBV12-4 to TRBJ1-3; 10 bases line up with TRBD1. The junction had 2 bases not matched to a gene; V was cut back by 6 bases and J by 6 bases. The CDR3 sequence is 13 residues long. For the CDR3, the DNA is TGTGCCAGCAGGGGACAGGGGAAAAACACCATATATTTT. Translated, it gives CASRGQGKNTIYF.

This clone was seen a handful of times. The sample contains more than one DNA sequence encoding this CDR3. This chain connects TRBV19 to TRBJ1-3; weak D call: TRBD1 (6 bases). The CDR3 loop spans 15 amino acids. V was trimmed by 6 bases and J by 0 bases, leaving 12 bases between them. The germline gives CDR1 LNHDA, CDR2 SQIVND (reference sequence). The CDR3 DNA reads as TGTGCCAGTAGACGACAGGAATTCTCTGGAAACACCATATATTTT. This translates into CASRRQEFSGNTIYF. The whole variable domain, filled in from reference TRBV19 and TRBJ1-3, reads DGGITQSPKYLFRKEGQNVTLSCEQNLNHDAMYWYRQDPGQGLRLIYYSQIVNDFQKGDIAEGYSVSREKKESFPLTVTSAQKNPTAFYLCASRRQEFSGNTIYFGEGSWLTVV.

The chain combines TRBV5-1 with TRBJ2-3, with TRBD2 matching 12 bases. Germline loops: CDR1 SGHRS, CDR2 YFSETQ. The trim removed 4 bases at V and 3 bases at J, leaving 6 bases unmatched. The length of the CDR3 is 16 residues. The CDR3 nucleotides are TGCGCCAGCAGCGGTGGACTAGCGGGGAGAACAGATACGCAGTATTTT. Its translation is CASSGGLAGRTDTQYF.

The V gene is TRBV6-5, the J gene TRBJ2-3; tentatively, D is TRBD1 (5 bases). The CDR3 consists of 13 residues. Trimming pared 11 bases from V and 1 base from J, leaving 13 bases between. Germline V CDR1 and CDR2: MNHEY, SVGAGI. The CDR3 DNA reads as TGTGCCGCATCACAGGCCGGCACAGATACGCAGTATTTT. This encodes CAASQAGTDTQYF.

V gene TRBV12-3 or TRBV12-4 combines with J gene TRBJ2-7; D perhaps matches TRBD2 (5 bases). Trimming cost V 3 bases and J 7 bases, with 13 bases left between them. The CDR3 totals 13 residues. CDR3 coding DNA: TGTGCCAGCAGTTTTATAAGGTCGGGGGAGCAGTACTTC. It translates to CASSFIRSGEQYF.

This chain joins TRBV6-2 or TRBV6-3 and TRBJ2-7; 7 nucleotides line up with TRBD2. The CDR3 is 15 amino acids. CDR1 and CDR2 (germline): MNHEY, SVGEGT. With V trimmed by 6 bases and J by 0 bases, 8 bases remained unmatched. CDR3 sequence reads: CASSSYGGSSYEQYF. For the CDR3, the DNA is TGTGCCAGCAGCTCCTACGGGGGGAGCTCCTACGAGCAGTACTTC.

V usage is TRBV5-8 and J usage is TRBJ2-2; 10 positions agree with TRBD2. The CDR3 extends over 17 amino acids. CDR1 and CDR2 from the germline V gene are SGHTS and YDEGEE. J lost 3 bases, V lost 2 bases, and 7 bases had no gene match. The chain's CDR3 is CASSFPLAGADTGELFF. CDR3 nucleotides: TGTGCCAGCAGCTTCCCTCTAGCGGGGGCGGACACCGGGGAGCTGTTTTTT.